This T cell receptor (beta chain) was obtained from a study of blood T cells in healthy people across ages. Using a J-beta primer mix together with a sample-barcoded 5' primer, a second PCR was run for roughly 7 to 11 cycles. All cDNA molecules were each tagged by a template-switch adaptor with 12 random nucleotides. TCRdb recomputed calls from the 5' RACE reads with MiXCR, one row per CDR3 protein. The table records under 2,000,000 distinct CDR3 sequences, roughly 50% of them present only once. Study outcomes and limitations: In older individuals, TCR beta diversity per million T cells was lower, falling roughly linearly with age.

This clonotype came up a few times. Antigen: not known. Germline lookup yields CDR1 SGHTA and CDR2 FQGNSA. CDR3 length equals 13 residues. V was cut by 5 bases and J by 0 bases, with 5 bases left in between. This receptor was identified in a woman aged 40 to 50 in good health. The genes are TRBV7-2 and TRBJ1-5; D is ambiguous. The sample consisted of blood. The CDR3 here is CASSRYSNQPQHF. In DNA form, the CDR3 reads TGTGCCAGCAGCCGTTATAGCAATCAGCCCCAGCATTTT. Combining the CDR3 with reference TRBV7-2 and TRBJ1-5 gives the whole variable domain GAGVSQSPSNKVTEKGKDVELRCDPISGHTALYWYRQSLGQGLEFLIYFQGNSAPDKSGLPSDRFSAERTGGSVSTLTIQRTQQEDSAVYLCASSRYSNQPQHFGDGTRLSIL.